The 9 T cell receptor beta chains below all came from one sample that was sequenced in a study of blood T cell repertoires in COVID-19. The data were produced by immunoSEQ multiplex PCR, yet TCRdb's version contains in-frame clones alone and is incomplete. This table has roughly 280,000 clones, roughly 86% appearing once. The sequenced sample was peripheral blood. Every receptor here comes from a woman in her 30s with COVID-19, enrolled during active disease.

The gene calls are TRBV5-1 and TRBJ2-7; possible D gene TRBD1, 5 bases. Looked up from germline, CDR1 is SGHRS and CDR2 is YFSETQ. V lost 2 bases to trimming and J lost 5 bases, with 14 bases between them. This CDR3 spans 14 amino acids. This chain's CDR3 is CASSLGIRANEQYF. The CDR3 bases are TGCGCCAGCAGCTTAGGAATCAGGGCTAACGAGCAGTACTTC.

V and J are TRBV6-5 and TRBJ2-7; 9 nucleotides line up with TRBD2. Germline V gene lookup returns CDR1 MNHEY and CDR2 SVGAGI. Trimming at V came to 0 bases and at J to 11 bases, leaving 8 bases not matched to a gene. The CDR3 runs 14 residues. DNA of the CDR3: TGTGCCAGCAGTTACTCTTTGACTAGCGGAGGGGAGTACTTC. Its protein is CASSYSLTSGGEYF.

This chain connects TRBV19 to TRBJ1-2; D remains ambiguous. V was shortened by 5 bases and J by 5 bases, with 12 bases between the two germline ends. Germline CDR1 and CDR2: LNHDA and SQIVND (reference sequence). This CDR3 has 13 residues. The CDR3 spells CASSSGGGYGYTF. The DNA for the CDR3 is TGTGCCAGTAGTTCGGGAGGAGGGTATGGCTACACCTTC.

The chain combines TRBV4-1 with TRBJ2-7; 10 bases fit TRBD2. The CDR3 extends over 15 amino acids. With 1 base clipped from V and 4 bases from J, the junction kept 4 bases outside the gene matches. Germline values: CDR1 MGHRA, CDR2 YSYEKL. CDR3 sequence reads: CASSQGSGRDYEQYF. The CDR3 nucleotides are TGCGCCAGCAGCCAAGGGAGCGGGAGGGATTACGAGCAGTACTTC.

The chain links TRBV19 to TRBJ2-7; 8 nucleotides align to TRBD1. The junction had 10 bases not matched to a gene; V was cut back by 10 bases and J by 2 bases. The CDR3 contains 14 residues. Germline assignment: CDR1 LNHDA and CDR2 SQIVND (reference sequence). In DNA form, the CDR3 reads TGTGCCATTCTGTTCCGGGACAGGCCCTACGAGCAGTACTTC. Residues: CAILFRDRPYEQYF.

The chain links TRBV29-1 to TRBJ2-1; 7 bases are shared with TRBD2. The CDR3 spans 14 residues. The junction had 9 bases not matched to a gene; V was cut back by 4 bases and J by 6 bases. Per the germline V gene, CDR1 is SQVTM and CDR2 is ANQGSEA. The DNA for the CDR3 is TGCAGCGTTGGACTAGCCCCCGTGAGCAATGAGCAGTTCTTC. Protein: CSVGLAPVSNEQFF.

V and J are TRBV5-6 and TRBJ1-6; the match to TRBD1 covers 11 bases. Germline-derived CDR1 and CDR2 are SGHDT and YYEEEE. This CDR3 region has 16 residues. V shed 1 base, J shed 7 bases, and the junction held 4 bases outside the gene matches. The CDR3 DNA is TGTGCCAGCAGCTTGCGGGACAGGGGGGAAAATTCACCCCTCCACTTT. It is translated as CASSLRDRGENSPLHF.

The chain uses TRBV5-6 and TRBJ1-2, with a possible D match to TRBD1 (6 bases). The CDR3 is made up of 16 amino acids. Germline V gene data show CDR1 as SGHDT and CDR2 as YYEEEE. V lost 0 bases, J lost 3 bases, and 15 bases lay in between. The CDR3 sequence: CASSLGGAGVDYGYTF. CDR3 nucleotides: TGTGCCAGCAGCTTGGGAGGGGCAGGGGTGGACTATGGCTACACCTTC.

This chain joins TRBV5-1 and TRBJ2-5; D perhaps matches TRBD1 (6 bases). CDR1 and CDR2 (germline): SGHRS, YFSETQ. Trimming stripped 0 bases from V and 1 base from J, with 16 bases between. The CDR3 covers 17 residues. CDR3 residues: CASSLDPAGALQETQYF. CDR3 DNA sequence: TGCGCCAGCAGCTTGGATCCTGCAGGGGCCCTCCAAGAGACCCAGTACTTC.